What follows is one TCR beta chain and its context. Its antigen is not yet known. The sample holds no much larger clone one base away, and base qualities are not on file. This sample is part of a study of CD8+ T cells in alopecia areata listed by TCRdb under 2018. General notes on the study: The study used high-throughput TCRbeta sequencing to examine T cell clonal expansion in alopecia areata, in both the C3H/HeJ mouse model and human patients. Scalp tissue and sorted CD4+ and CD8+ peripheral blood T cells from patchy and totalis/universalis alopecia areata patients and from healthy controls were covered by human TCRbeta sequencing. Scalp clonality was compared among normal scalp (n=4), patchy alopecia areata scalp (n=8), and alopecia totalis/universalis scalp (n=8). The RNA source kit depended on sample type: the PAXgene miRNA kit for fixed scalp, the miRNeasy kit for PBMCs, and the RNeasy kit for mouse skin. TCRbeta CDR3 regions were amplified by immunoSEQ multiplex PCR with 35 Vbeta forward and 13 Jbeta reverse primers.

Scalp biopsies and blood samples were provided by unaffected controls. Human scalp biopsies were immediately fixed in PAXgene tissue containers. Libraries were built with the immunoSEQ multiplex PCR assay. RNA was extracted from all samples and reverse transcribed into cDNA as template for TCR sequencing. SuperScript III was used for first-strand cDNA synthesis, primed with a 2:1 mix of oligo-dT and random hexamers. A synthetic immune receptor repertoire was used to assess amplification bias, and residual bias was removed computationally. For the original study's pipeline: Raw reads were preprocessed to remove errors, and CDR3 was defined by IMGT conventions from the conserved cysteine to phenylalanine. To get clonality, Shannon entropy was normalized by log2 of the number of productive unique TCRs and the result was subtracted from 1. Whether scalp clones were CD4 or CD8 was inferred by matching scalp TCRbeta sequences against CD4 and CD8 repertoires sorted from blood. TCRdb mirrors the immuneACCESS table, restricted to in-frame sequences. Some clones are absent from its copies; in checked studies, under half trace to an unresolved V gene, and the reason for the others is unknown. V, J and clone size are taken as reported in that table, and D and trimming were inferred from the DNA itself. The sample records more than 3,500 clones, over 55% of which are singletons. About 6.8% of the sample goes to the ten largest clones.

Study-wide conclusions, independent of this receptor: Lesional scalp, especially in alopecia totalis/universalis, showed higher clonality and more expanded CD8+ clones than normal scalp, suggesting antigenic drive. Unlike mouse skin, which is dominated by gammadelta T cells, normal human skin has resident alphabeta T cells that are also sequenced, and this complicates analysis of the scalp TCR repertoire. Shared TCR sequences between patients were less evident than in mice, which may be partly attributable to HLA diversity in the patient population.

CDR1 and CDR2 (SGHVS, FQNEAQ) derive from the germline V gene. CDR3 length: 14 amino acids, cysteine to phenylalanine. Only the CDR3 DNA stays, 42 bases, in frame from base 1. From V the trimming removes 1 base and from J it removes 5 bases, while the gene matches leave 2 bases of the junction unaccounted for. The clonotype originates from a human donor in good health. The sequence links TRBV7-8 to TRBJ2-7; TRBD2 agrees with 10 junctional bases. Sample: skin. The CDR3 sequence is CASSLGLAGDEQYF. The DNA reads TGTGCCAGCAGCTTAGGACTAGCGGGTGACGAGCAGTACTTC.